This T cell receptor (beta chain) originates from a study of human T cells and chemical hapten exposure. V lost 6 bases, J lost 6 bases, and 6 bases lay in between. Germline loops: CDR1 MNHNY, CDR2 SVGAGI (reference sequence). The CDR3 length is 10 residues. This clonotype has at least ten counts. Its antigen is undetermined. In the study's own analysis: A per-sample median of about 96,000 TCRs was observed, with a range of roughly 20,000 to 690,600. TCRdb reanalysed the RACE reads using MiXCR and keeps one entry per CDR3 protein. The V and J calls reflect TCRdb's pipeline rather than the authors' work. This sample yields some 90,000 distinct CDR3 sequences, of which about 9% are seen a single time; 2% to 3% belongs to the top ten. Study conclusions and caveats: Patch test score was positively correlated with the counts of TCRs that had expanded at PT1. Sensitizing to DPC left TCRs with a frequency above 1 in 1000 unaltered.

Described time point: pre-sensitization, week 0. Treatment in this sample: therapeutic diphenylcyclopropenone sensitization with weekly scalp DPC. Each donor was an alopecia patient between 18 and 70 years of age who qualified for DPC. The sequencing used whole blood, collected in connection with sensitization to the hapten diphenylcyclopropenone (DPC). The V gene is TRBV6-6, the J gene TRBJ2-7, with D tentatively TRBD1 or TRBD2 (5 bases each). This receptor was obtained from a middle-aged man with alopecia areata. Some clones in this sample may be carry-over from other donors' samples. The CDR3 DNA sequence: TGTGCCAGCAGGGGGGTCGAGCAGTACGTC. Its translation is CASRGVEQYV.